Each of the 20 T cell receptor beta chains below was sequenced from the same sample in a study of blood T cell repertoires in COVID-19. Profiling relied on immunoSEQ multiplex PCR, and the TCRdb table lists in-frame clones only, not all of them. Of roughly 230,000 clones in the sample, roughly 84% were seen once. The sample taken for sequencing was PBMCs or T cells enriched from blood (not recorded which). The receptors here all came from a man aged 50 to 60 who had recovered from COVID-19.

The chain joins TRBV6-5 to TRBJ1-2; D not resolved. Germline CDR1 is MNHEY and CDR2 is SVGAGI. The CDR3 has 13 residues. The ends were cut back, 6 bases at V and 4 bases at J, with 12 bases in the middle. As DNA, the CDR3 is TGTGCCAGCAGCCTCGCGTCCGGCTATGGCTACACCTTC. Protein product: CASSLASGYGYTF.

The rearrangement joins TRBV28 to TRBJ2-4, with TRBD2 matching over 7 bases. Germline-derived CDR1 and CDR2 are MDHEN and SYDVKM. This CDR3 is 14 amino acids long. The junction had 4 bases not matched to a gene; V was cut back by 8 bases and J by 0 bases. For the CDR3, the DNA is TGTGCCAGCGGGGAGGGGCAAGCCAAAAACATTCAGTACTTC. This codes for CASGEGQAKNIQYF.

The chain employs TRBV28 and TRBJ2-1; unclear D gene. Germline V gene data show CDR1 as MDHEN and CDR2 as SYDVKM. V was shortened by 7 bases and J by 2 bases, with 12 bases between the two germline ends. The CDR3 runs 14 residues. CDR3 DNA sequence: TGTGCCAGCACCCCCATTCTAGCCTACAATGAGCAGTTCTTC. Protein product: CASTPILAYNEQFF. The full variable domain, rest sourced from reference TRBV28 and TRBJ2-1, is DVKVTQSSRYLVKRTGEKVFLECVQDMDHENMFWYRQDPGLGLRLIYFSYDVKMKEKGDIPEGYSVSREKKERFSLILESASTNQTSMYLCASTPILAYNEQFFGPGTRLTVL.

The rearrangement links TRBV7-3 to TRBJ2-1, with TRBD2 matching 14 bases. Per the germline V gene, CDR1 is SGHTA and CDR2 is FQGTGA. The CDR3 spans 16 residues. Losses at the gene ends were 5 bases for V and 7 bases for J; bases not matched to a gene: 7. CDR3 residues: CASSPPGLAGVNEQFF. The CDR3 DNA sequence: TGTGCCAGCAGCCCACCGGGACTAGCGGGAGTAAATGAGCAGTTCTTC.

The chain recombines TRBV6-6 with TRBJ2-7; D is uncertain. The CDR3 is made up of 16 amino acids. Trimming pared 2 bases from V and 7 bases from J, leaving 21 bases between. Germline loops: CDR1 MNHNY, CDR2 SVGAGI (reference sequence). The CDR3 sequence: CASSYPGAYKEVEQYF. CDR3 sequence (DNA): TGTGCCAGCAGTTACCCCGGAGCCTACAAAGAGGTGGAGCAGTACTTC.

The rearrangement links TRBV5-4 to TRBJ1-2, with 10 bases fitting TRBD1. This CDR3 has 13 amino acids. Per the germline V gene, CDR1 is SGHNT and CDR2 is YYREEE (reference sequence). Germline trimming cut 5 bases from V and 6 bases from J; bases unmatched to any gene: 4. The CDR3: CASSPTGGDGYTF. CDR3 in DNA: TGTGCCAGCAGTCCGACAGGGGGCGATGGCTACACCTTC.

The V call is TRBV5-1, the J call TRBJ1-5, with D perhaps TRBD1 (5 bases). The germline gives CDR1 SGHRS, CDR2 YFSETQ. The CDR3 totals 15 residues. V gave up 0 bases and J gave up 6 bases, with 13 bases separating them. The CDR3 DNA reads TGCGCCAGCAGCTTGGACTCAGGCAGGGCTCAGCCCCAGCATTTT. This translates into CASSLDSGRAQPQHF.

This chain joins TRBV6-5 and TRBJ2-7, with D perhaps matching TRBD2 (5 bases). V shed 6 bases and J shed 4 bases, with 19 bases lying between them. Germline CDR1 is MNHEY and CDR2 is SVGAGI. This CDR3 has 15 residues. The CDR3 protein is CASRGEILVSYEQYF. Here the CDR3 DNA reads TGTGCCAGCAGGGGCGAGATACTAGTGTCTTACGAGCAGTACTTC.

The CDR3 coding sequence is TGTGCCAGCAGCTCCGACAGGACCTACGAGCAGTACTTC. Protein sequence: CASSSDRTYEQYF. The chain is built from TRBV6-6 and TRBJ2-7; perhaps TRBD1 as D (6 bases). CDR3 length: 13 residues. The V gene lost 6 bases and the J gene lost 2 bases, with 11 bases spanning the gap. Germline V gene data show CDR1 as MNHNY and CDR2 as SVGAGI (reference sequence).

The gene calls are TRBV27 and TRBJ2-3, with D maybe TRBD2 (6 bases). Germline values: CDR1 MNHEY, CDR2 SMNVEV (reference sequence). The CDR3 loop spans 14 amino acids. Trimming took off 1 base at V and 9 bases at J, with 14 bases between the two ends. This chain's CDR3 is CASSLYVSGETQYF. CDR3 nucleotide sequence: TGTGCCAGCAGTTTATATGTTAGCGGCGAGACGCAGTATTTT.

This chain links TRBV18 with TRBJ1-1; D not certain. Germline lookup yields CDR1 KGHSH and CDR2 LQKENI. The CDR3 is 14 amino acids. Trimming stripped 0 bases from V and 6 bases from J, with 11 bases between. The CDR3 loop is CASSPPTRAAEAFF. DNA of the CDR3: TGTGCCAGCTCACCACCTACGAGGGCTGCTGAAGCTTTCTTT.

This sequence joins TRBV29-1 and TRBJ2-7, with D possibly TRBD1 on 6 matching bases. With 0 bases removed from V and 6 bases from J, the gap between germline ends came to 18 bases. The CDR3 loop spans 15 amino acids. The germline CDR1 and CDR2 sequences are SQVTM and ANQGSEA. In DNA form, the CDR3 reads TGCAGCGTTGAAGACGGTCAGCAGGGGCAGCGCGAGCAGTACTTC. It specifies CSVEDGQQGQREQYF.

This clone has only one observation. The V gene is TRBV6-6, the J gene TRBJ2-7; possibly TRBD2 for D (6 bases). The CDR3 spans 14 residues. The germline V and J ends were trimmed by 5 bases and 5 bases, with 16 bases remaining between them. The germline gives CDR1 MNHNY, CDR2 SVGAGI (reference sequence). The CDR3 region is CASSRTNPLNEQYF. CDR3 coding DNA: TGTGCCAGCAGTCGGACTAACCCGCTTAACGAGCAGTACTTC.

V usage is TRBV5-4 and J usage is TRBJ1-2; the D is unclear. CDR1 SGHNT and CDR2 YYREEE come from the germline V gene (reference sequence). The CDR3 is 13 residues long. V shed 1 base and J shed 5 bases, with 9 bases lying between them. The CDR3 DNA sequence: TGTGCCAGCAGCTTGCCCAGCGATTATGGCTACACCTTC. Encoded protein: CASSLPSDYGYTF.

The CDR3 nucleotides read TGTGCCAGTAGTATTTTTTCGGGAGGGTTTAGCTACAATGAGCAGTTCTTC. It translates to CASSIFSGGFSYNEQFF. This chain joins TRBV19 and TRBJ2-1, with 8 bases lining up with TRBD2. Per the germline V gene, CDR1 is LNHDA and CDR2 is SQIVND (reference sequence). V lost 3 bases and J lost 3; bases outside the gene matches: 10. The CDR3 runs 17 residues.

The chain couples TRBV27 to TRBJ1-1; D is unclear. Germline V CDR1 and CDR2: MNHEY, SMNVEV (reference sequence). V gave up 6 bases and J gave up 2 bases, with 13 bases separating them. This CDR3 region has 14 residues. CDR3 DNA sequence: TGTGCCAGCAGCCTGAGGGTACCTAACACTGAAGCTTTCTTT. Translated, it gives CASSLRVPNTEAFF.

This chain joins TRBV19 and TRBJ1-3, with a possible D match to TRBD1 (5 bases). Germline V CDR1 and CDR2: LNHDA, SQIVND (reference sequence). This CDR3 comprises 14 residues. The V end was cut by 4 bases, the J end by 2 bases, with 9 bases between. CDR3 residues: CASSRPDTGNTIYF. In nucleotides, the CDR3 is TGTGCCAGTAGTAGGCCGGACACTGGAAACACCATATATTTT. Combining the CDR3 with reference TRBV19 and TRBJ1-3 gives the whole variable domain DGGITQSPKYLFRKEGQNVTLSCEQNLNHDAMYWYRQDPGQGLRLIYYSQIVNDFQKGDIAEGYSVSREKKESFPLTVTSAQKNPTAFYLCASSRPDTGNTIYFGEGSWLTVV.

This clone was seen just once. This chain joins TRBV6-2 or TRBV6-3 and TRBJ2-7; 12 nucleotides agree with TRBD2. Germline V lookup: CDR1 MNHEY, CDR2 SVGEGT. The ends lost 6 bases at V and 6 bases at J; junction bases unmatched: 9. This CDR3 is built from 15 residues. The CDR3 protein is CASSWLAGGPGEQYF. As DNA, the CDR3 is TGTGCCAGCAGCTGGCTAGCGGGAGGGCCGGGCGAGCAGTACTTC.

The chain uses TRBV6-1 and TRBJ2-7; TRBD2 agrees at 7 bases. The CDR3 is 15 amino acids. After removal of 3 bases from V and 7 bases from J, the junction contained 12 bases not matched to a gene. The germline CDR1 and CDR2 sequences are MNHNS and SASEGT. CDR3 residues: CASSELTSPYGEQYF. The CDR3 DNA is TGTGCCAGCAGTGAGTTGACTAGCCCCTATGGGGAGCAGTACTTC.

The chain carries TRBV2 and TRBJ1-2; tentative D call: TRBD1 (5 bases). Trimming removed 7 bases at V and 3 bases at J, with 12 bases between. Germline values: CDR1 SNHLY, CDR2 FYNNEI. This CDR3 is built from 13 residues. This CDR3 reads CASIGQQDYGYTF. In nucleotides, the CDR3 is TGTGCCAGCATAGGACAACAGGACTATGGCTACACCTTC.